Below are 21 T cell receptor beta chains sequenced from a single sample in a study of Ad26.COV2.S vaccination and SARS-CoV-2 variants. Only in-frame clones appear in the TCRdb table, and some are missing; sequencing was by immunoSEQ multiplex PCR. The sample records 430,000 or so clones, over 75% being singletons. Sample treatment: some 19 received Ad26.COV2.S at low or high dose, single or two shots; 5 received placebo; per-sample allocation not given. Collection of the samples took place on day 63 after the first injection of vaccine or placebo. The starting material was peripheral blood, obtained in a trial of Ad26.COV2.S vaccine versus placebo. All receptors come from a person aged 18-60 years who received the Ad26.COV2.S COVID-19 vaccine or a placebo.

V gene TRBV9 combines with J gene TRBJ2-1; maybe TRBD1 (5 bases). The V and J ends lost 4 bases and 8 bases respectively, with 16 bases between them. Looked up from germline, CDR1 is SGDLS and CDR2 is YYNGEE. This CDR3 region has 14 residues. The CDR3 sequence is CASSPPRQNHEQFF. The CDR3 bases are TGTGCCAGCAGCCCACCCCGACAGAACCATGAGCAGTTCTTC.

This clone was counted a single time. The chain has TRBV4-1 and TRBJ2-1; 7 bases agree with TRBD2. Germline V lookup: CDR1 MGHRA, CDR2 YSYEKL. J lost 7 bases, V lost 0 bases, and 9 bases had no gene match. The CDR3 is 16 amino acids. Here the CDR3 DNA reads TGCGCCAGCAGCCAAGATTCGAGACTAGCTCCGAATGAGCAGTTCTTC. Its translation is CASSQDSRLAPNEQFF.

The chain has TRBV5-1 and TRBJ2-3; the D is unclear. Trimming left V 0 bases short and J 0 bases short, with 5 bases between. There are 14 residues in the CDR3. Germline values: CDR1 SGHRS, CDR2 YFSETQ. The CDR3 DNA is TGCGCCAGCAGCTTGGGAGAGAGCACAGATACGCAGTATTTT. This encodes CASSLGESTDTQYF.

The chain carries TRBV7-3 and TRBJ2-1; possibly TRBD2 for D (6 bases). Trimming left V 5 bases short and J 13 bases short, with 18 bases between. The CDR3 covers 13 residues. Germline values: CDR1 SGHTA, CDR2 FQGTGA. CDR3 residues: CASSLDRTGVQFF. CDR3 DNA sequence: TGTGCCAGCAGCCTCGATAGAACGGGAGTCCAGTTCTTC.

This clone was counted a few times. This chain uses TRBV7-7 with TRBJ2-2; no clear D gene. V was clipped by 5 bases and J by 3 bases, with 1 base between them. Per germline, CDR1 SSHAT and CDR2 FNYEAQ (reference sequence). The CDR3 sequence is 11 residues long. The CDR3 nucleotides are TGTGCCAGCAGCCACACCGGGGAGCTGTTTTTT. Translated: CASSHTGELFF. Combining the CDR3 with reference TRBV7-7 and TRBJ2-2 gives the whole variable domain GAGVSQSPRYKVTKRGQDVTLRCDPISSHATLYWYQQALGQGPEFLTYFNYEAQPDKSGLPSDRFSAERPEGSISTLTIQRTEQRDSAMYRCASSHTGELFFGEGSRLTVL.

This chain connects TRBV6-2 or TRBV6-3 to TRBJ1-5; D remains unclear. CDR1 is MNHEY, CDR2 SVGEGT, per germline. The V and J ends lost 5 bases and 3 bases respectively, with 8 bases between them. CDR3 size: 13 residues. CDR3 sequence (DNA): TGTGCCAGCAGTCAAGGCTACAATCAGCCCCAGCATTTT. Its protein is CASSQGYNQPQHF.

The chain uses TRBV7-8 and TRBJ1-1, with D maybe TRBD1 (6 bases). The CDR3 runs 14 residues. V lost 5 bases to trimming and J lost 4 bases, with 14 bases between them. From germline, CDR1 is SGHVS and CDR2 FQNEAQ. The CDR3 loop is CASSPWGAGTEAFF. The CDR3 coding sequence is TGTGCCAGCAGCCCCTGGGGGGCGGGCACTGAAGCTTTCTTT.

This chain links TRBV7-2 with TRBJ1-4; 9 nucleotides match TRBD1. There are 14 residues in the CDR3. J gave up 15 bases and V 4 bases, and 12 bases lay outside the gene matches. CDR1 and CDR2 from the germline V gene are SGHTA and FQGNSA. CDR3 region: CASSSTGQGTGMFF. Here the CDR3 DNA reads TGTGCCAGCAGCTCCACCGGACAGGGGACAGGGATGTTTTTT.

The chain uses TRBV18 and TRBJ2-7; a weak D match, TRBD1 (5 bases). Germline CDR1 KGHSH, CDR2 LQKENI. The length of the CDR3 is 12 residues. The V end was cut by 7 bases, the J end by 4 bases, with 11 bases between. CDR3 region: CASLGDGYEQYF. The CDR3 bases are TGTGCCAGCTTAGGGGATGGGTACGAGCAGTACTTC.

V usage is TRBV18 and J usage is TRBJ1-4, with D maybe TRBD1 (5 bases). The CDR3 sequence is 15 residues long. The ends were cut back, 2 bases at V and 7 bases at J, with 14 bases in the middle. Per the germline V gene, CDR1 is KGHSH and CDR2 is LQKENI. Here the CDR3 DNA reads TGTGCCAGCTCACCAAATTCAGGGAGGGGTGAAAAACTGTTTTTT. Encoded protein: CASSPNSGRGEKLFF.

The gene calls are TRBV3-1 (or the pseudogene TRBV3-2) and TRBJ2-3; 9 bases map to TRBD2. V was pared by 5 bases and J by 8 bases, with 14 bases of the junction left unmatched. In germline, CDR1 is LGHDT, CDR2 YNNKEL (reference sequence). CDR3 length: 16 residues. The CDR3 DNA reads TGTGCCAGCAGCGAAGTTGCGGGAGGGTTGTTTGGTACGCAGTATTTT. It codes for CASSEVAGGLFGTQYF.

The V gene is TRBV28, the J gene TRBJ2-6; weak D call: TRBD1 (5 bases). The CDR3 contains 18 residues. Germline CDR1 reads MDHEN; CDR2 reads SYDVKM. Trimming pared 3 bases from V and 0 bases from J, leaving 15 bases between. The CDR3 bases are TGTGCCAGCAGTTTCAGATTCGACAGCAACTCTGGGGCCAACGTCCTGACTTTC. It is translated as CASSFRFDSNSGANVLTF.

This rearrangement joins TRBV5-4 to TRBJ2-7, with 7 bases lining up with TRBD1. The germline gives CDR1 SGHNT, CDR2 YYREEE (reference sequence). This CDR3 has 13 amino acids. With 10 bases clipped from V and 4 bases from J, the junction kept 11 bases outside the gene matches. The CDR3 nucleotides are TGTGCCTTCACAGGGGTGGCCGAATACGAGCAGTACTTC. It specifies CAFTGVAEYEQYF. The full variable domain, completed using reference TRBV5-4 and TRBJ2-7, is ETGVTQSPTHLIKTRGQQVTLRCSSQSGHNTVSWYQQALGQGPQFIFQYYREEENGRGNFPPRFSGLQFPNYSSELNVNALELDDSALYLCAFTGVAEYEQYFGPGTRLTVT.

This sequence joins TRBV29-1 and TRBJ2-7; 12 bases align to TRBD2. Germline values: CDR1 SQVTM, CDR2 ANQGSEA. The CDR3 loop spans 15 amino acids. V shed 1 base and J 3 bases; nucleotides not matched to a gene: 4. The CDR3 sequence is CSVEGTSGTFYEQYF. Written as DNA, the CDR3 is TGCAGCGTTGAAGGGACTAGCGGGACCTTCTACGAGCAGTACTTC.

The rearrangement joins TRBV11-3 to TRBJ2-3; 15 nucleotides agree with TRBD2. The CDR3 has 17 amino acids. Germline V gene lookup returns CDR1 SGHNT and CDR2 YENEEA. The V and J ends lost 2 bases and 8 bases, in that order; junction bases with no gene match: 8. CDR3 residues: CASSLYGLAGGPGTQYF. CDR3 coding DNA: TGTGCCAGCAGCTTATACGGACTAGCGGGAGGGCCTGGTACGCAGTATTTT.

The V call is TRBV5-1, the J call TRBJ2-2; 10 bases are shared with TRBD2. With V trimmed by 6 bases and J by 7 bases, 9 bases remained unmatched. There are 15 residues in the CDR3. The germline CDR1 and CDR2 sequences are SGHRS and YFSETQ. The CDR3 loop reads CASTRSSGRHGELFF. The CDR3 nucleotides are TGCGCCAGCACCAGGAGTAGCGGGAGGCACGGGGAGCTGTTTTTT.

This clone was counted once. This chain uses TRBV25-1 with TRBJ1-1; 8 bases line up with TRBD1. V shed 5 bases, J shed 0 bases, and the junction held 14 bases outside the gene matches. The CDR3 covers 18 residues. The V gene's germline CDR1 is MGHDK and CDR2 SYGVNS. CDR3 loop: CASSPSTGQGFVNTEAFF. CDR3 DNA: TGTGCCAGCAGTCCATCGACTGGACAGGGCTTCGTGAACACTGAAGCTTTCTTT.

The chain combines TRBV9 with TRBJ2-1; D is uncertain. From germline, CDR1 is SGDLS and CDR2 YYNGEE. With 0 bases removed from V and 7 bases from J, the gap between germline ends came to 17 bases. The CDR3 is 16 residues long. The CDR3 DNA sequence: TGTGCCAGCAGCGTAGCTACAGATCTGGGTTTTAATGAGCAGTTCTTC. It is translated as CASSVATDLGFNEQFF.

Points on this clone: Mismatch with germline at one junction end may stem from a read error. V gene TRBV27 combines with J gene TRBJ2-6; the D is unclear. Germline V CDR1 and CDR2: MNHEY, SMNVEV (reference sequence). The CDR3 is 13 amino acids. The CDR3 DNA is TGTGCCAGCAGTTTATCTCAGGCCAGCGTCCTGACTTTC. This codes for CASSLSQASVLTF.

This clone came up once. The V call is TRBV6-5, the J call TRBJ1-2; D might be TRBD1 (6 bases). With 4 bases removed from V and 2 bases from J, the gap between germline ends came to 14 bases. Germline loops: CDR1 MNHEY, CDR2 SVGAGI. The CDR3 length is 15 residues. Written as DNA, the CDR3 is TGTGCCAGCAGTTCGTACACAGGGCTCAACTATGGCTACACCTTC. Translating it yields CASSSYTGLNYGYTF.

The chain links TRBV11-2 to TRBJ1-2, with 7 bases lining up with TRBD1. V lost 2 bases to trimming and J lost 3 bases; unmatched junction nucleotides: 6. The CDR3 extends over 15 amino acids. Germline V gives CDR1 SGHAT, CDR2 FQNNGV. CDR3 amino acids: CASSLTAGGHYGYTF. CDR3 DNA: TGTGCCAGCAGCTTAACGGCAGGGGGTCACTATGGCTACACCTTC.